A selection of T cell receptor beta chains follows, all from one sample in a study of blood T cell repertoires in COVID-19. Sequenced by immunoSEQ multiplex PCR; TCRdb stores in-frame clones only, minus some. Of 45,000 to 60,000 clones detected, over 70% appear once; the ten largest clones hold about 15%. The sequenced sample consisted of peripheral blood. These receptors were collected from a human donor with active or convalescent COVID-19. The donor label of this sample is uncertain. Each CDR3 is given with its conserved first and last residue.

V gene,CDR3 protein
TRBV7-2,CASSRQGGTDTQYF
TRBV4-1,CASSQNQGANYGYTF
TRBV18,CASSPTRGQVSSYNEQFF
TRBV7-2,CASSTTSGDYNEQFF
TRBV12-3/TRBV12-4,CASSFEYGYTF
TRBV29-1,CSVEGTSGARDEQFF
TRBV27,CASSPRDTRYNEQFF
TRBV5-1,CASSLAPAGTVPGNTIYF
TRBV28,CASSFLIGLAGADTQYF
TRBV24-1,CATSDLRWDRGIDTQYF
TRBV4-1,CASSSNLASTDTQYF
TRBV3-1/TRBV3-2,CASSPRQGGGGELFF
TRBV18,CASSMDRGPDQPQHF